This T cell receptor (beta chain) was identified during a study of blood T cell repertoires in COVID-19. As processed by the authors: For nucleated cells, counts were estimated from reference gene primer amplification. Generated by immunoSEQ multiplex PCR, the TCRdb table keeps only in-frame clones and is missing some. D and trimming come from the DNA, and the V and J calls and clone size come from that table. Of 150,000 or so clones in the sample, around 89% were seen once. The length of the CDR3 is 15 residues. CDR1 is SGHTA and CDR2 is FQGNSA in the germline V gene. Trimming left V 1 base short and J 5 bases short, with 15 bases between.

The source of this sequence is a woman in her forties or fifties who had recovered from COVID-19. Sequenced input: PBMCs or T cells enriched from blood (not recorded which). The chain employs TRBV7-2 and TRBJ2-7, with D possibly being TRBD2 (6 bases). The CDR3 is CASSLGSGSHHEQYF. CDR3 nucleotides: TGTGCCAGCAGCTTAGGGAGCGGGTCCCACCACGAGCAGTACTTC.